Given below is one T cell receptor beta chain in context. The time point is: persistent/refractory GD, antithyroid drugs over 5 years with positive TRAb. Extracted PBMC RNA gave rise to the TCR library. The sample comes from a study of regulatory T cells in long-lasting Graves disease. For the study at large: Persistence in Graves' disease required over 5 years of antithyroid drugs plus positive TSH receptor antibodies.

Arm-PCR of CDR3 regions and iRepertoire HTBI primers were the basis on which TCR beta libraries were built. Per the original methods: Spanning all samples, the identified segments comprised 60 to 80 TRBV and around 13 TRBJ. TCRdb independently ran MiXCR on the multiplex PCR reads; one entry per CDR3 protein. The V and J calls were not made by the authors but by TCRdb's processing. The sample lists 450,000 or so distinct CDR3 sequences; about 20% were seen once. The sequencing used peripheral blood mononuclear cells (PBMCs), collected when the disease was refractory, from a patient treated with antithyroid drugs. The source of this sequence is a female donor with Graves disease.

CDR3 amino acids: CATSDSGVNTEAFF. DNA for the CDR3: TGTGCCACCAGTGACAGCGGAGTGAACACTGAAGCTTTCTTT. The rearrangement joins TRBV24-1 to TRBJ1-1; no firm D call. Germline lookup yields CDR1 KGHDR and CDR2 SFDVKD. This CDR3 has 14 residues. V gave up 4 bases and J gave up 0 bases, with 8 bases separating them.